This T cell receptor beta chain was observed in a study of T cells expressing NK-cell markers. From the 5' RACE reads, TCRdb lists one entry per CDR3 protein and no DNA. This sample's table has around 110,000 distinct CDR3 sequences. Looked up from germline, CDR1 is SEHNR and CDR2 is FQNEAQ (reference sequence). This CDR3 has 12 residues. The sequence was obtained from a woman between 18 and 70 years old in good health. The chain has TRBV7-9 and TRBJ2-3. The sample was blood T cells: a sorted CD56 or NKG2C T cell subset, CD4+ or CD8+ T cells, or bulk PBMC T cells (not recorded which). CDR3 amino acids: CASSPLPDTQYF.